This T cell receptor (beta chain) was sequenced in a study of follicular helper T cells after annual influenza vaccination. Study observations and caveats: Only roughly 9-23% of analyzed cells yielded productive TCRB sequences.

The CDR3 loop spans 15 amino acids. Trimming pared 3 bases from V and 0 bases from J, leaving 11 bases between. Germline V CDR1 and CDR2: LNHDA, SQIVND (reference sequence). Clones were sequenced by immunoSEQ multiplex PCR, and TCRdb holds only the in-frame ones, with some missing. The sample carries over 11,000 clones, about four fifths recorded once. A note on this clone: Antigen: not known.

Regarding time point: 2014-2015 season, pre-vaccination. This sequence was found in an adult who received the influenza vaccine. The sample consisted of CXCR5- memory CD4+ T cells sorted from blood, taken on the day of influenza vaccination. The chain uses TRBV19 and TRBJ1-1; D uncertain. The CDR3: CASSMKEDMNTEAFF. In DNA form, the CDR3 reads TGTGCCAGTAGTATGAAGGAAGACATGAACACTGAAGCTTTCTTT.